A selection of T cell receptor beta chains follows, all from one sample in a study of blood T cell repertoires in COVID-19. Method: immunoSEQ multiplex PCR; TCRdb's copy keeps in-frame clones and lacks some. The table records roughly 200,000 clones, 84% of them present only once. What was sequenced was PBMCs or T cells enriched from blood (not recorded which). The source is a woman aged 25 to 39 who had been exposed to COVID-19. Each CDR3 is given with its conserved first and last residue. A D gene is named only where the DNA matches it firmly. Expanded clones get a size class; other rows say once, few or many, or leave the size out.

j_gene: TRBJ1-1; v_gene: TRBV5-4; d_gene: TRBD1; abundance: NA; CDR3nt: TGTGCCAGCACCCGGGACAGAGCGAACACTGAAGCTTTCTTT; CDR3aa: CASTRDRANTEAFF
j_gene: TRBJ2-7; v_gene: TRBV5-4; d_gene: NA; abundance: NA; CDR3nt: TGTGCCAGCAGCCATCTAAAGGCCCCAGGGGAGCAGTACTTC; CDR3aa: CASSHLKAPGEQYF
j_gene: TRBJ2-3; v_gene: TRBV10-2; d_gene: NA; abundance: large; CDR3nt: TGCGCCAGCAGTGAGTCGAAGCACACAGATACGCAGTATTTT; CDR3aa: CASSESKHTDTQYF
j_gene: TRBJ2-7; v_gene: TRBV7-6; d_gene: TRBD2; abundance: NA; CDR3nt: TGTGCCAGCAGCTTAGCAACTAGCGGGGACTACGAGCAGTACTTC; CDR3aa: CASSLATSGDYEQYF
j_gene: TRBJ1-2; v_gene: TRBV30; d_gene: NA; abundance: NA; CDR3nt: TGTGCCTGGAGTTATCAACTAGGGGGGGGCTATGGCTACACCTTC; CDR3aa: CAWSYQLGGGYGYTF
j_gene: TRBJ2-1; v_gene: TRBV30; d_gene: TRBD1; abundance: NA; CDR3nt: TGTGCCTGGAGTGGGGGGACAGGGGTCCATGAGCAGTTCTTC; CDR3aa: CAWSGGTGVHEQFF
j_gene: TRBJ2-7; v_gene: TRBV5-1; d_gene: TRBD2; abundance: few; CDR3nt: TGCGCCAGCAGCTTGGCGGGGACTAGCGGGGAGGAGCAGTACTTC; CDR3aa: CASSLAGTSGEEQYF
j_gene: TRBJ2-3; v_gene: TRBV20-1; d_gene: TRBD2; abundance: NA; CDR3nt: TGCAGTGCTAGTTCAGCGGGGGGCGGCACAGATACGCAGTATTTT; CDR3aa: CSASSAGGGTDTQYF
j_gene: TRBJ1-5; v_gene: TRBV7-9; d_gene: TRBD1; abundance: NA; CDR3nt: TGTGCCAGCAGCCCTTCTTGGCAGGGGGCAAGTCAGCCCCAGCATTTT; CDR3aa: CASSPSWQGASQPQHF
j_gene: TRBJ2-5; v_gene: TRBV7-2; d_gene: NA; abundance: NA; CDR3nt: TGTGCCAGCACCCAGAGGCTACAAGAGACCCAGTACTTC; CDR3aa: CASTQRLQETQYF
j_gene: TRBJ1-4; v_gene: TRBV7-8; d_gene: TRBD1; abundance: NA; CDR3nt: TGTGCCAGCAGCTTACCCGGGACAGGGGGAGATGAGCTGTTTTTT; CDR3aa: CASSLPGTGGDELFF
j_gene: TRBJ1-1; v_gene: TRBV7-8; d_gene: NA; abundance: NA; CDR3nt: TGTGCCAGCAGCTTAGCGCGCGGCAATACTGAAGCTTTCTTT; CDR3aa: CASSLARGNTEAFF
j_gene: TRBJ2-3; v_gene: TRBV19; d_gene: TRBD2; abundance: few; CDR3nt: TGTGCCAGTAGTATTGTAGCGGGGGGCCGAGATACGCAGTATTTT; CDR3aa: CASSIVAGGRDTQYF
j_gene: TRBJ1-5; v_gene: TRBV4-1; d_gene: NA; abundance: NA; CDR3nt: TGCGCCAGCAGCCCGGCGGGACGGGGCAATCAGCCCCAGCATTTT; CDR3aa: CASSPAGRGNQPQHF
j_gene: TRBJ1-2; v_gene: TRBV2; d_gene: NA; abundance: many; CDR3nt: TGTGCCAGCAGTGAAGTTGGGGCAGGGAAAGGTGGCTACACCTTC; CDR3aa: CASSEVGAGKGGYTF
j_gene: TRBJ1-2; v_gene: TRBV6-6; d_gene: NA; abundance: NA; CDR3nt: TGTGCCAGCATTCGCCCGAGTGACAGCCCCATAGGGTATGGCTACACCTTC; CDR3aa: CASIRPSDSPIGYGYTF
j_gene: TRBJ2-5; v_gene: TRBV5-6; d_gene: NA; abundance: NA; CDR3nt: TGTGCCAGCAACCAACAGGGCTTACAAGAGACCCAGTACTTC; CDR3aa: CASNQQGLQETQYF
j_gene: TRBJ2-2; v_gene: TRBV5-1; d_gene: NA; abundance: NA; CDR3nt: TGCGCCAGCAGCCAAGTAAAGACTAGATACACCGGGGAGCTGTTTTTT; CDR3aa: CASSQVKTRYTGELFF
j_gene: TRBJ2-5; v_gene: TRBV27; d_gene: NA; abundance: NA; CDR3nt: TGTGCCAGCAGTTTATCGCCGGCAGGCCAAGAGACCCAGTACTTC; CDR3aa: CASSLSPAGQETQYF
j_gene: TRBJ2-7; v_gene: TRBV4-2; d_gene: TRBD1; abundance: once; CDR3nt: TGTGCCAGCAGCCAAGTGGACAGGGGACCCTACGAGCAGTACTTC; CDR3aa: CASSQVDRGPYEQYF
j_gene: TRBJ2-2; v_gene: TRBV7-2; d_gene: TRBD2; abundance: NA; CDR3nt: TGTGCCAGCAGCCCACGGGGGGGTGACACCGGGGAGCTGTTTTTT; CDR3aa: CASSPRGGDTGELFF
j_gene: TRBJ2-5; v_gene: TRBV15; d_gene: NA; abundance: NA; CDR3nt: TGTGCCACCAGCAGAGATAGGGAGCGAGGGGAGACCCAGTACTTC; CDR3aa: CATSRDRERGETQYF
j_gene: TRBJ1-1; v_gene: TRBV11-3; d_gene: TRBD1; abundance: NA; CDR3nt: TGTGCCAGCAGCTTACTAGCCAGGGGGAAGGTGGGAGTCACTGAAGCTTTCTTT; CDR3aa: CASSLLARGKVGVTEAFF
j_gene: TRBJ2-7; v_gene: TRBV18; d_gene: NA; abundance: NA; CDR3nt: TGTGCCAGCTCACTTAGGGGTGGACAGTGGGCCTCGGCCGAGCAGTACTTC; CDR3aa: CASSLRGGQWASAEQYF
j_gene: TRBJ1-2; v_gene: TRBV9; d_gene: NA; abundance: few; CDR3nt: TGTGCCAGCAGCGTAGGGCTTGGGACAAACTATGGCTACACCTTC; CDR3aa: CASSVGLGTNYGYTF
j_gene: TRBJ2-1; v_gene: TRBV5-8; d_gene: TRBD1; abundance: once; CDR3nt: TGTGCCAGCAGCTTGGGACAGGGGACCTACAATGAGCAGTTCTTC; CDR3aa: CASSLGQGTYNEQFF
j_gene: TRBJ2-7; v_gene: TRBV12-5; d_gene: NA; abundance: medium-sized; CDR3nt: TGTGCTAGTGGTTTGGGATTGGGGACTCGAGACTACGAGCAGTACTTC; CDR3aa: CASGLGLGTRDYEQYF
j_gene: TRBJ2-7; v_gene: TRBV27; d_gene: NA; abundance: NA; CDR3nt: TGTGCCAGCAGAAAGCTGGACTCTCTCTCCTACGAGCAGTACTTC; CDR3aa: CASRKLDSLSYEQYF
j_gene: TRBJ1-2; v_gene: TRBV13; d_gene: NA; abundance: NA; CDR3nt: TGTGCCAGCAGCGACCGGGGGGACTATGGCTACACCTTC; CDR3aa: CASSDRGDYGYTF
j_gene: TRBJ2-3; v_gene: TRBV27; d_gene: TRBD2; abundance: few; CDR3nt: TGTGCCAGCAGTACCCCGGGGGGAGCGGGCACAGATACGCAGTATTTT; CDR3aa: CASSTPGGAGTDTQYF
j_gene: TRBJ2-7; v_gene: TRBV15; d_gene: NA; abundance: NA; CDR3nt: TGTGCCACCAGCAGAGAGGAGGGTATGTCTTCCTACGAGCAGTACTTC; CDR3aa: CATSREEGMSSYEQYF
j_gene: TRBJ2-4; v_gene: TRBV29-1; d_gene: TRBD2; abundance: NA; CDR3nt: TGCAGCGTTCCCGGGACTAGCACATCAAACATTCAGTACTTC; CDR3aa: CSVPGTSTSNIQYF
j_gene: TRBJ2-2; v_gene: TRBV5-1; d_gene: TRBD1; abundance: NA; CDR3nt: TGCGCCAGCAGCTCGCGTGGACAGGGGGGTACCGGGGAGCTGTTTTTT; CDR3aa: CASSSRGQGGTGELFF
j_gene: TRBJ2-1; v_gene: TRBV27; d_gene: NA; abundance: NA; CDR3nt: TGTGCCAGCAGTGCCCCATTGGCGGGTACCTACAATGAGCAGTTCTTC; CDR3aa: CASSAPLAGTYNEQFF
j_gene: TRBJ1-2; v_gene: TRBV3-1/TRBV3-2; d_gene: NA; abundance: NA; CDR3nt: TGTGCCAGCAGCCAAGGTCCGCGGGGTGGCTACACCTTC; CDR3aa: CASSQGPRGGYTF